A selection of T cell receptor beta chains follows, all from one sample in a study of T-cell reconstitution after alpha-beta-depleted transplantation in children. TCRdb reprocessed the PCR reads with MiXCR, giving one entry per CDR3 protein. Of about 240,000 distinct CDR3 sequences in the sample, about a quarter were seen once. The sequences come from PBMCs, collected before TCRalphabeta/CD19-depleted stem cell transplant. The source of these receptors is a girl aged 2 to 10 with Fanconi anemia, due to receive a stem cell transplant. CDR3s include the opening cysteine and the closing phenylalanine or tryptophan. A D gene is named only where the DNA matches it firmly. Clone size is not always given. Where it is, it says once, few, many or a class for expanded clones.

j_call d_call clone_size v_call cdr3_nt cdr3_aa
TRBJ1-4 . . TRBV7-2 TGTGCCAGCAGCCAGACTAATGAAAAACTGTTTTTT CASSQTNEKLFF
TRBJ2-3 . few TRBV29-1 TGCAGCGCCCGACATACTAGCACAGATACGCAGTATTTT CSARHTSTDTQYF
TRBJ2-1 TRBD2 . TRBV2 TGTGCCGGAAGACAGGGACTAGCGCTCATAAACAATGAGCAGTTCTTC CAGRQGLALINNEQFF
TRBJ2-5 . . TRBV20-1 TGCAGTGCTAGAGGCTTGGAGACCCAGTACTTC CSARGLETQYF
TRBJ1-1 TRBD1 . TRBV12-3/TRBV12-4 TGTGCCAGCAGCCGCCGGGACAGGGATGGCACTGAAGCTTTCTTT CASSRRDRDGTEAFF
TRBJ2-3 . few TRBV20-1 TGCAGTGCTATCGACAGGTACACAGATACGCAGTATTTT CSAIDRYTDTQYF
TRBJ1-5 . . TRBV2 TGTGCCAGCAGCGTTACAGTAAACAATCAGCCCCAGCATTTT CASSVTVNNQPQHF
TRBJ2-2 . many TRBV6-6 TGTGCCAGCAGTTCTCTAGTGGGGGAGCTGTTTTTT CASSSLVGELFF
TRBJ1-4 . many TRBV20-1 TGCAGTGCTAGAAATATGGTTAATGAAAAACTGTTTTTT CSARNMVNEKLFF
TRBJ2-7 TRBD1 many TRBV5-1 TGCGCCAGCAGCTTGGTCGACAGGGCCCACGAGCAGTACTTC CASSLVDRAHEQYF
TRBJ2-5 . few TRBV20-1 TGCAGTGCTAGAGGGGGGACACTTCTCACCCAGTACTTC CSARGGTLLTQYF
TRBJ2-3 TRBD1 . TRBV20-1 TGCAGTGCTAAAGGACAGGGTGGCACAGATACGCAGTATTTT CSAKGQGGTDTQYF
TRBJ1-3 TRBD1 . TRBV10-3 TGTGCCATCGCGGATTCAGGGGGGAAAAGAAACACCATATATTTT CAIADSGGKRNTIYF
TRBJ2-1 TRBD2 . TRBV29-1 TGCAGCGTCCTCGGGACTAGCGGTGAGCAGTTCTTC CSVLGTSGEQFF
TRBJ2-2 TRBD2 . TRBV12-3/TRBV12-4 TGTGCCAGCAGTTGGACTAGCGGGGGGACCGGGGAGCTGTTTTTT CASSWTSGGTGELFF
TRBJ2-5 TRBD2 . TRBV6-1 TGTGCCAGCAGGGAACTAGCGGGGGGACAAGAGACCCAGTACTTC CASRELAGGQETQYF
TRBJ2-4 . many TRBV29-1 TGCAGCGTTGAAATTATGCAGGGTTTGAACATTCAGTACTTC CSVEIMQGLNIQYF
TRBJ2-1 TRBD2 few TRBV7-9 TGTGCCAGCAGCACACTCGGGCTAGCGGCTTACAATGAGCAGTTCTTC CASSTLGLAAYNEQFF
TRBJ2-7 TRBD1 . TRBV4-1 TGCGCCAGCAGCCAAGAGACAGGGGAACCCTACGAGCAGTACTTC CASSQETGEPYEQYF
TRBJ2-5 . few TRBV7-2 TGTGCCAGCAGCTTATTTGTCGTCTTCGACGGCCAAGAGACCCAGTACTTC CASSLFVVFDGQETQYF
TRBJ2-3 . . TRBV20-1 TGCAGTGCTAGAGATAGCCGGGGTGCAGATACGCAGTATTTT CSARDSRGADTQYF
TRBJ1-1 . few TRBV29-1 TGCAGCGCAACACGTTTTCCGGATCCCCGGATACTGAACACTGAAGCTTTCTTT CSATRFPDPRILNTEAFF
TRBJ2-7 TRBD1 many TRBV10-3 TGTGCCGGCGGGACAGGTACCTACGAGCAGTACTTC CAGGTGTYEQYF
TRBJ2-1 . many TRBV29-1 TGCAGCGTTGATCGTGGGGAGAGCTCCTACAATGAGCAGTTCTTC CSVDRGESSYNEQFF
TRBJ2-1 TRBD2 many TRBV29-1 TGCAGCGTTGTTGGGCGGGAGACTTACAATGAGCAGTTCTTC CSVVGRETYNEQFF
TRBJ2-1 TRBD2 many TRBV7-2 TGTGCCAGCAGCCAAATAGCGGGGTCCTACAATGAGCAGTTCTTC CASSQIAGSYNEQFF